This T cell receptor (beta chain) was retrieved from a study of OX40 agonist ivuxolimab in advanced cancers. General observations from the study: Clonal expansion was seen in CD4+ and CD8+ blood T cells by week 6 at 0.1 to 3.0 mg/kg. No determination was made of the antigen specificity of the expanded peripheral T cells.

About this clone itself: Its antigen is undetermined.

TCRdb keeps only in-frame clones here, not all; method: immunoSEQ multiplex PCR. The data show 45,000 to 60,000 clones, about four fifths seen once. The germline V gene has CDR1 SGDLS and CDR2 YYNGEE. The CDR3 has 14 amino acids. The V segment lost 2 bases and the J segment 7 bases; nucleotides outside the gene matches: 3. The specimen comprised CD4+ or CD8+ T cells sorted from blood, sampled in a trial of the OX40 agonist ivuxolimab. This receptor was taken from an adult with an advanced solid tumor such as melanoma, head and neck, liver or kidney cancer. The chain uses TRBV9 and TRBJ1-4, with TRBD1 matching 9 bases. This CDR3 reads CASSVGQGFEKLFF. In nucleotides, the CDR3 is TGTGCCAGCAGCGTGGGACAGGGATTTGAAAAACTGTTTTTT.